What follows are 32 T cell receptor beta chains derived from one specimen sequenced in a study of graft-versus-host responses after intestinal transplantation. Repertoires were generated with immunoSEQ multiplex PCR, while TCRdb's copy carries only in-frame clones and drops some. The table shows tens of thousands of clones, with more than 75% occurring only once. This specimen consisted of PBMCs, obtained around 120 days after intestinal transplantation. These receptors all stem from a human patient who received an intestinal transplant, so some T cells may come from the graft donor.

The chain uses TRBV21-1 and TRBJ1-5. TRBV21-1 is a pseudogene locus. CDR3 length: 13 residues. In DNA form, the CDR3 reads TGTGCCAGCAGCATGGGGATTGATCAGCCCCAGCATTTT. Its translation: CASSMGIDQPQHF.

To note about this clone: The junction and the germline gene differ at one end; a read error may be behind it. The gene calls are TRBV2 and TRBJ2-5; 8 nucleotides match TRBD1. Germline CDR1 SNHLY, CDR2 FYNNEI. This CDR3 is built from 15 residues. The CDR3 loop is CASSEDRGRGETQYF. CDR3 in DNA: TGTGCCAGCAGCGAAGACAGGGGCAGGGGAGAGACCCAGTACTTC.

V gene TRBV6-5 combines with J gene TRBJ1-6; no clear D gene. Germline CDR1 reads MNHEY; CDR2 reads SVGAGI. The CDR3 spans 12 residues. V shed 6 bases and J shed 9 bases, with 9 bases lying between them. The CDR3 nucleotides read TGTGCCAGCAGGCAAGGACTTTCACCCCTCCACTTT. This encodes CASRQGLSPLHF.

The chain uses TRBV21-1 and TRBJ2-3; TRBD1 is the table's D call, not checked against the DNA. TRBV21-1 is a pseudogene. This CDR3 is built from 17 residues. DNA for the CDR3: TGTGCCAGCAGCAAAGAGGGGGACAGGGCTAGCACAGATACGCAGTATTTT. Its translation is CASSKEGDRASTDTQYF.

The rearrangement uses TRBV5-6 and TRBJ2-7; TRBD1 might be the D (7 bases). V was shortened by 2 bases and J by 7 bases, with 16 bases between the two germline ends. From germline, CDR1 is SGHDT and CDR2 YYEEEE. The CDR3 covers 14 residues. CDR3 DNA: TGTGCCAGCAGCTTCGCGGTCCAGGGGGGAGAGCAGTACTTC. It translates to CASSFAVQGGEQYF.

With regard to this clone: The sample carries other DNA sequences with the same CDR3. The CDR3 sequence: CASSIDRSYEQYF. The CDR3 nucleotides read TGTGCCAGTAGCATTGACAGATCCTACGAGCAGTACTTC. This chain joins TRBV19 and TRBJ2-7; a weak D match, TRBD1 (5 bases). The CDR3 is made up of 13 amino acids. The V end lost 6 bases, the J end lost 1 base, and 10 bases lay between the germline ends. Germline lookup yields CDR1 LNHDA and CDR2 SQIVND (reference sequence). Full variable domain (missing parts from reference TRBV19 and TRBJ2-7): DGGITQSPKYLFRKEGQNVTLSCEQNLNHDAMYWYRQDPGQGLRLIYYSQIVNDFQKGDIAEGYSVSREKKESFPLTVTSAQKNPTAFYLCASSIDRSYEQYFGPGTRLTVT.

The chain combines TRBV6-1 with TRBJ1-1; D is possibly TRBD1 (6 bases). The CDR3 extends over 13 amino acids. The ends were cut back, 6 bases at V and 3 bases at J, with 11 bases in the middle. Germline V gene data show CDR1 as MNHNS and CDR2 as SASEGT. CDR3 loop: CASRTQGYTEAFF. The CDR3 DNA follows: TGTGCCAGCAGGACCCAGGGGTACACTGAAGCTTTCTTT.

This clone has more than one count but fewer than ten. The J gene is TRBJ2-7, the V gene TRBV6-1; tentatively, D is TRBD1 (5 bases). Germline V lookup: CDR1 MNHNS, CDR2 SASEGT. CDR3 length equals 15 residues. V lost 2 bases to trimming and J lost 6 bases, with 17 bases between them. The CDR3: CASSETQQGRSEQYF. In DNA, the CDR3 is TGTGCCAGCAGTGAAACCCAGCAGGGTCGGTCCGAGCAGTACTTC.

The genes are TRBV5-6 and TRBJ1-2; no firm D call. Germline V gene sequence: CDR1 SGHDT, CDR2 YYEEEE. The CDR3 runs to 15 residues. The V end lost 0 bases, the J end lost 0 bases, and 9 bases lay between the germline ends. The CDR3: CASSLVNWANYGYTF. In DNA, the CDR3 is TGTGCCAGCAGCTTGGTCAATTGGGCTAACTATGGCTACACCTTC.

There are a few counts of this clone. DNA for the CDR3: TGCGCCAGCAGCTTGACTCAGGGGTACGAGCAGTACTTC. This encodes CASSLTQGYEQYF. The chain has TRBV5-1 and TRBJ2-7, with a possible D match to TRBD1 (6 bases). The CDR3 extends over 13 amino acids. From germline, CDR1 is SGHRS and CDR2 YFSETQ. The V end was cut by 1 base, the J end by 4 bases, with 9 bases between.

The rearrangement links TRBV14 to TRBJ1-1, with D unclear. This CDR3 has 13 residues. Germline V gene sequence: CDR1 SGHDN, CDR2 FVKESK. Trimming stripped 1 base from V and 2 bases from J, with 5 bases between. CDR3 region: CASSQATNTEAFF. As DNA, the CDR3 is TGTGCCAGCAGCCAAGCAACAAACACTGAAGCTTTCTTT.

This chain connects TRBV2 to TRBJ2-1; TRBD2 matches 11 bases. The CDR3 totals 15 residues. Germline CDR1 is SNHLY and CDR2 is FYNNEI. Germline trimming cut 2 bases from V and 9 bases from J; bases unmatched to any gene: 6. The CDR3 here is CASSELTSGSSEQFF. The DNA for the CDR3 is TGTGCCAGCAGTGAACTTACTAGCGGGAGTAGTGAGCAGTTCTTC.

This chain connects TRBV5-1 to TRBJ2-5; 8 bases map to TRBD1. Germline CDR1 is SGHRS and CDR2 is YFSETQ. This CDR3 has 15 amino acids. The trim removed 0 bases at V and 4 bases at J, leaving 5 bases unmatched. The CDR3 spells CASSLEGRGRETQYF. CDR3 DNA: TGCGCCAGCAGCTTGGAGGGCAGGGGGCGAGAGACCCAGTACTTC.

J is TRBJ1-1 and V is TRBV9; the match to TRBD1 covers 9 bases. Unmatched junction bases numbered 25, after V lost 3 bases and J lost 7 bases. The CDR3 consists of 20 residues. Germline values: CDR1 SGDLS, CDR2 YYNGEE. CDR3 in DNA: TGTGCCAGCAGCGCCGTCGGGACAGGGATGGACGGGGGGCTCTTCGGTGAAGCTTTCTTT. Amino acids: CASSAVGTGMDGGLFGEAFF. The full variable domain, completed using reference TRBV9 and TRBJ1-1, is DSGVTQTPKHLITATGQRVTLRCSPRSGDLSVYWYQQSLDQGLQFLIQYYNGEERAKGNILERFSAQQFPDLHSELNLSSLELGDSALYFCASSAVGTGMDGGLFGEAFFGQGTRLTVV.

This chain connects TRBV7-9 to TRBJ2-1; a possible D gene is TRBD2 (6 bases). The germline CDR1 and CDR2 sequences are SEHNR and FQNEAQ (reference sequence). The CDR3 sequence is 14 residues long. V was clipped by 3 bases and J by 1 base, with 7 bases between them. The CDR3 loop is CASSLGGSYNEQFF. For the CDR3, the DNA is TGTGCCAGCAGCTTGGGGGGATCCTACAATGAGCAGTTCTTC.

This sequence joins TRBV7-2 and TRBJ2-3, with 12 bases lining up with TRBD2. Germline V CDR1 and CDR2: SGHTA, FQGNSA. Unmatched junction bases numbered 2, after V lost 1 base and J lost 3 bases. CDR3 length equals 16 residues. DNA for the CDR3: TGTGCCAGCAGCTTAGTCGGACTAGCGGGGACAGATACGCAGTATTTT. Translated: CASSLVGLAGTDTQYF.

This chain uses TRBV18 with TRBJ2-3, with 9 positions matching TRBD1. The CDR3 runs to 14 residues. Germline V CDR1 and CDR2: KGHSH, LQKENI. V shed 3 bases and J 4 bases; nucleotides not matched to a gene: 2. The DNA for the CDR3 is TGTGCCAGCTCACCGACAGGGGGGGCAGATACGCAGTATTTT. Translating it yields CASSPTGGADTQYF. Based on the CDR3 plus reference TRBV18 and TRBJ2-3, the full variable domain is NAGVMQNPRHLVRRRGQEARLRCSPMKGHSHVYWYRQLPEEGLKFMVYLQKENIIDESGMPKERFSAEFPKEGPSILRIQQVVRGDSAAYFCASSPTGGADTQYFGPGTRLTVL.

A note on this clone: Distinct nucleotide sequences in the sample also encode this CDR3. This sequence joins TRBV28 and TRBJ2-5, with TRBD2 identical over 10 bases. Germline-derived CDR1 and CDR2 are MDHEN and SYDVKM. The length of the CDR3 is 14 residues. V gave up 5 bases and J gave up 9 bases; unmatched junction bases: 9. CDR3 bases: TGTGCCAGCAGTGATCTAGCGGGGGCCACTCCCCAGTACTTC. Protein: CASSDLAGATPQYF.

V gene TRBV25-1 combines with J gene TRBJ2-7, with D possibly matching TRBD2 (5 bases). The germline V gene has CDR1 MGHDK and CDR2 SYGVNS. V lost 6 bases and J lost 1, with 16 bases in between. The CDR3 has 15 residues. CDR3 bases: TGTGCCAGCAGCCCCCATCCTACGGGGTCCTACGAGCAGTACTTC. It translates to CASSPHPTGSYEQYF.

The chain joins TRBV11-2 to TRBJ2-7; D is ambiguous. V gave up 1 base and J gave up 3 bases, with 13 bases separating them. This CDR3 is built from 15 residues. CDR1 and CDR2 from the germline V gene are SGHAT and FQNNGV. The chain's CDR3 is CASSLGPPDLYEQYF. The CDR3 coding sequence is TGTGCCAGCAGCTTAGGGCCTCCGGATCTCTACGAGCAGTACTTC. The entire variable domain, with the rest obtained from reference TRBV11-2 and TRBJ2-7, is as follows: EAGVAQSPRYKIIEKRQSVAFWCNPISGHATLYWYQQILGQGPKLLIQFQNNGVVDDSQLPKDRFSAERLKGVDSTLKIQPAKLEDSAVYLCASSLGPPDLYEQYFGPGTRLTVT.

The V call is TRBV15, the J call TRBJ1-4; D unclear. This CDR3 comprises 17 residues. CDR1 and CDR2 (germline): LNHNV, YYDKDF (reference sequence). V lost 2 bases, J lost 6 bases, and 19 bases lay in between. As DNA, the CDR3 is TGTGCCACCAGCAGATCCTCGGCTCTTCGAGGCGATGAAAAACTGTTTTTT. Its protein product is CATSRSSALRGDEKLFF.

The chain joins TRBV28 to TRBJ1-1; no firm D call. With 3 bases removed from V and 2 bases from J, the gap between germline ends came to 16 bases. CDR3 length: 16 residues. Germline assignment: CDR1 MDHEN and CDR2 SYDVKM. The CDR3 bases are TGTGCCAGCAGTTTGGTTCCGCTCTCTCGTAACACTGAAGCTTTCTTT. Its translation is CASSLVPLSRNTEAFF. Full variable domain (remainder filled in from reference TRBV28 and TRBJ1-1): DVKVTQSSRYLVKRTGEKVFLECVQDMDHENMFWYRQDPGLGLRLIYFSYDVKMKEKGDIPEGYSVSREKKERFSLILESASTNQTSMYLCASSLVPLSRNTEAFFGQGTRLTVV.

The rearrangement links TRBV28 to TRBJ1-4; D is possibly TRBD1 (6 bases). Looked up from germline, CDR1 is MDHEN and CDR2 is SYDVKM. Trimming took off 6 bases at V and 7 bases at J, with 18 bases between the two ends. This CDR3 region has 15 residues. The CDR3 nucleotides read TGTGCCAGCAGCCTAGGCGGGGGGGCGCTTGAAAAACTGTTTTTT. Translation: CASSLGGGALEKLFF.

The chain has TRBV2 and TRBJ2-3, with 16 bases fitting TRBD2. Germline CDR1 SNHLY, CDR2 FYNNEI. The CDR3 is made up of 18 amino acids. The V gene end was trimmed by 5 bases and the J gene end by 4 bases; junction bases not matched to a gene: 9. Here the CDR3 DNA reads TGTGCCAGCAGTCGTACCGGGACTAGCGGGAGGGCCCCAGATACGCAGTATTTT. This sequence encodes CASSRTGTSGRAPDTQYF.

The chain has TRBV30 and TRBJ1-1; the match to TRBD1 covers 7 bases. Germline V gives CDR1 GTSNPN, CDR2 SVGIG (reference sequence). Trimming took 4 bases from V and 8 from J; bases not matched to a gene: 13. This CDR3 has 14 residues. CDR3 bases: TGTGCCTGGAATCTCCTCGGACAGGTTCAAGAAGCTTTCTTT. Its translation is CAWNLLGQVQEAFF. Complete variable domain (other parts from reference TRBV30 and TRBJ1-1): SQTIHQWPATLVQPVGSPLSLECTVEGTSNPNLYWYRQAAGRGLQLLFYSVGIGQISSEVPQNLSASRPQDRQFILSSKKLLLSDSGFYLCAWNLLGQVQEAFFGQGTRLTVV.

V is TRBV10-2 and J is TRBJ2-2, with a weak D call TRBD2 (6 bases). The CDR3 runs to 15 residues. Germline loops: CDR1 WSHSY, CDR2 SAAADI. Trimming pared 6 bases from V and 6 bases from J, leaving 17 bases between. DNA for the CDR3: TGCGCCAGCAGGGTGGGAGCGGAGGGGCCCGGGGAGCTGTTTTTT. It codes for CASRVGAEGPGELFF.

The chain links TRBV11-2 to TRBJ2-5; D is ambiguous. Trimming pared 5 bases from V and 4 bases from J, leaving 17 bases between. This CDR3 is 15 amino acids long. CDR1 and CDR2 (germline): SGHAT, FQNNGV. CDR3 in amino acids: CASSADSPGRETQYF. CDR3 DNA: TGTGCCAGCAGCGCCGACTCACCCGGGCGAGAGACCCAGTACTTC.

This clone was recorded once. V gene TRBV15 combines with J gene TRBJ1-5; D is possibly TRBD1 (5 bases). Germline CDR1 LNHNV, CDR2 YYDKDF (reference sequence). This CDR3 has 17 amino acids. The V end lost 1 base, the J end lost 0 bases, and 13 bases lay between the germline ends. CDR3 DNA: TGTGCCACCAGCAGAGCCGGACACACCCTTAGCAATCAGCCCCAGCATTTT. This encodes CATSRAGHTLSNQPQHF.

The chain has TRBV11-2 and TRBJ1-5, with 9 bases aligning to TRBD1. Germline lookup yields CDR1 SGHAT and CDR2 FQNNGV. Losses at the gene ends were 4 bases for V and 6 bases for J; bases not matched to a gene: 10. The CDR3 has 16 residues. The CDR3 coding sequence is TGTGCCAGCAGCTCCTGGGACAGGGATGGGGCTCAGCCCCAGCATTTT. Encoded protein: CASSSWDRDGAQPQHF. Full variable domain (outside the CDR3, taken from reference TRBV11-2 and TRBJ1-5): EAGVAQSPRYKIIEKRQSVAFWCNPISGHATLYWYQQILGQGPKLLIQFQNNGVVDDSQLPKDRFSAERLKGVDSTLKIQPAKLEDSAVYLCASSSWDRDGAQPQHFGDGTRLSIL.

CDR3 loop: CAITLAGPGGEQYF. The DNA of the CDR3 is TGTGCCATCACCTTAGCGGGGCCGGGAGGCGAGCAGTACTTC. V and J are TRBV10-3 and TRBJ2-7, with 8 nucleotides matching TRBD2. Unmatched junction bases numbered 11, after V lost 7 bases and J lost 6 bases. Per germline, CDR1 ENHRY and CDR2 SYGVKD. The CDR3 totals 14 residues.

The V gene is TRBV28, the J gene TRBJ1-1; no clear D gene. CDR3 size: 11 residues. The germline CDR1 and CDR2 sequences are MDHEN and SYDVKM. The V gene lost 3 bases and the J gene lost 5 bases, with 4 bases spanning the gap. The CDR3 is CASSFGTEAFF. DNA for the CDR3: TGTGCCAGCAGTTTTGGGACTGAAGCTTTCTTT.

This clone was detected once. This sequence joins TRBV19 and TRBJ2-4, with D unresolved. This CDR3 spans 12 amino acids. Germline V gene lookup returns CDR1 LNHDA and CDR2 SQIVND (reference sequence). Trimming cost V 5 bases and J 7 bases, with 9 bases left between them. As DNA, the CDR3 is TGTGCCAGTAGTCCTCGTGGGAACATTCAGTACTTC. Translating gives CASSPRGNIQYF.